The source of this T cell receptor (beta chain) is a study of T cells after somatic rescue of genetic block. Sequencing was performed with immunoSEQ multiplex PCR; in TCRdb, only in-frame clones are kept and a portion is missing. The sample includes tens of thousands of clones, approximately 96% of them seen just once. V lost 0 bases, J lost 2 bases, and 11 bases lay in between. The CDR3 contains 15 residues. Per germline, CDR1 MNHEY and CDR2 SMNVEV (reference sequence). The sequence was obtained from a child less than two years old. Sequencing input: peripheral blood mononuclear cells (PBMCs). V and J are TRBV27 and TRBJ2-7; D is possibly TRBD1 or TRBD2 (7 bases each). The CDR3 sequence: CASSLSPGGAYEQYF. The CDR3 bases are TGTGCCAGCAGTTTATCCCCAGGGGGGGCCTACGAGCAGTACTTC.